This entry lists 30 T cell receptor beta chains sequenced from one sample in a study of cytomegalovirus exposure and HLA in healthy donors. It was with 60 Vbeta and 13 Jbeta primers that the PCR ran. This table comes from immunoSEQ multiplex PCR, and its TCRdb copy is limited to in-frame clones, with some not included. This sample has about 94,000 clones, with 75% to 85% found just once. The sample taken for sequencing was PBMCs. The receptors here all came from a woman between 40 and 55 years old in good health and CMV-seronegative.

The J gene is TRBJ1-2, the V gene TRBV25-1, with D tentatively TRBD1 (6 bases). CDR1 is MGHDK, CDR2 SYGVNS, per germline. V lost 0 bases to trimming and J lost 7 bases, with 15 bases between them. The CDR3 runs to 15 residues. CDR3 in DNA: TGTGCCAGCAGTGAATATGGTCAAGGGGGTGGTGGCTACACCTTC. This sequence encodes CASSEYGQGGGGYTF.

CDR3 sequence reads: CASRLAVNTGELFF. The CDR3 nucleotides are TGTGCCTCTCGACTAGCGGTGAACACCGGGGAGCTGTTTTTT. The chain recombines TRBV5-4 with TRBJ2-2; TRBD2 aligns across 9 bases. The CDR3 consists of 14 residues. In germline, CDR1 is SGHNT, CDR2 YYREEE (reference sequence). The trim removed 10 bases at V and 1 base at J, leaving 5 bases unmatched.

The chain links TRBV15 to TRBJ2-5; no clear D. The last part of the DNA fits TRBJ2-7 better; the J call may be wrong. The germline V gene encodes CDR1 LNHNV and CDR2 YYDKDF (reference sequence). The CDR3 extends over 12 amino acids. The CDR3 DNA reads as TGTGCCACCAGTCTAGGCGGTGGCGAGCAGTACTTC. It encodes CATSLGGGEQYF.

This chain links TRBV4-2 with TRBJ2-1; the match to TRBD1 covers 8 bases. This CDR3 spans 16 amino acids. Germline V gene data show CDR1 as LGHNA and CDR2 as YNFKEQ. The V and J ends lost 4 bases and 7 bases, in that order; junction bases with no gene match: 12. The CDR3 sequence is CASSLLAGTGNNEQFF. Here the CDR3 DNA reads TGTGCCAGCAGCCTATTAGCCGGGACAGGTAATAATGAGCAGTTCTTC.

Only a few counts were recorded for this clone. The rearrangement joins TRBV30 to TRBJ1-1; D gene unclear. The germline gives CDR1 GTSNPN, CDR2 SVGIG (reference sequence). With 4 bases removed from V and 10 bases from J, the gap between germline ends came to 13 bases. This CDR3 has 11 residues. This chain's CDR3 is CAWMPGCRAFF. The DNA for the CDR3 is TGTGCCTGGATGCCAGGTTGTAGAGCTTTCTTT.

This chain links TRBV6-6 with TRBJ2-7; tentatively, D is TRBD1 (6 bases). Trimming cost V 3 bases and J 9 bases, with 18 bases left between them. Germline V CDR1 and CDR2: MNHNY, SVGAGI (reference sequence). This CDR3 is built from 14 residues. CDR3 DNA sequence: TGTGCCAGCAGTTATTTTACAGGGCACACGTTGCAGTACTTC. This encodes CASSYFTGHTLQYF.

This chain uses TRBV5-6 with TRBJ1-6, with 7 bases fitting TRBD1. Losses at the gene ends were 3 bases for V and 8 bases for J; bases not matched to a gene: 11. Germline V gives CDR1 SGHDT, CDR2 YYEEEE. This CDR3 is built from 16 residues. The CDR3 region has the DNA TGTGCCAGCAGCTCCGACAGGGCCCGTTTTGATTCACCCCTCCACTTT. Translated: CASSSDRARFDSPLHF. Complete variable domain (other parts from reference TRBV5-6 and TRBJ1-6): DAGVTQSPTHLIKTRGQQVTLRCSPKSGHDTVSWYQQALGQGPQFIFQYYEEEERQRGNFPDRFSGHQFPNYSSELNVNALLLGDSALYLCASSSDRARFDSPLHFGNGTRLTVT.

The V call is TRBV5-4, the J call TRBJ1-6; TRBD1 aligns across 9 bases. V was pared by 0 bases and J by 10 bases, with 8 bases of the junction left unmatched. This CDR3 spans 16 amino acids. CDR1 is SGHNT, CDR2 YYREEE, per germline (reference sequence). The CDR3 sequence is CASSLEPQGAGSPLHF. The CDR3 DNA reads as TGTGCCAGCAGCTTGGAACCACAGGGGGCTGGGTCACCCCTCCACTTT.

The genes are TRBV18 and TRBJ1-2; D is possibly TRBD1 (6 bases). Germline CDR1 reads KGHSH; CDR2 reads LQKENI. The V end lost 3 bases, the J end lost 6 bases, and 11 bases lay between the germline ends. The CDR3 is made up of 13 amino acids. CDR3 nucleotides: TGTGCCAGCTCACCCCAGGGGAATCATGGCTACACCTTC. Translation gives CASSPQGNHGYTF.

V and J are TRBV10-2 and TRBJ1-1; D is unclear. The CDR3 consists of 11 residues. Germline V gene data show CDR1 as WSHSY and CDR2 as SAAADI. V shed 5 bases and J shed 5 bases, with 6 bases lying between them. The CDR3 spells CASSSGTEAFF. DNA for the CDR3: TGCGCCAGCAGTTCCGGGACTGAAGCTTTCTTT.

The chain couples TRBV4-1 to TRBJ1-5; 11 bases fit TRBD1. The CDR3 runs 16 residues. V lost 0 bases, J lost 6 bases, and 4 bases stayed unmatched. Germline V CDR1 and CDR2: MGHRA, YSYEKL. This chain's CDR3 is CASSQDWTGGFQPQHF. CDR3 bases: TGCGCCAGCAGCCAAGATTGGACAGGGGGCTTTCAGCCCCAGCATTTT.

The chain employs TRBV7-2 and TRBJ1-2, with TRBD1 matching 7 bases. The CDR3 covers 14 residues. Looked up from germline, CDR1 is SGHTA and CDR2 is FQGNSA. Trimming took 5 bases from V and 0 from J; bases not matched to a gene: 3. The CDR3 nucleotides read TGTGCCAGCAGCCAAGACAGGGCTAACTATGGCTACACCTTC. It codes for CASSQDRANYGYTF.

The chain carries TRBV5-4 and TRBJ1-2, with D hard to call. Deletions cut 1 base from V and 2 bases from J, with 9 bases between. CDR1 SGHNT and CDR2 YYREEE come from the germline V gene (reference sequence). The CDR3 contains 14 residues. The CDR3 nucleotides are TGTGCCAGCAGCTTGTGGCAGATAAACTATGGCTACACCTTC. Translated: CASSLWQINYGYTF. Full variable domain (outside the CDR3, taken from reference TRBV5-4 and TRBJ1-2): ETGVTQSPTHLIKTRGQQVTLRCSSQSGHNTVSWYQQALGQGPQFIFQYYREEENGRGNFPPRFSGLQFPNYSSELNVNALELDDSALYLCASSLWQINYGYTFGSGTRLTVV.

The J gene is TRBJ2-3, the V gene TRBV6-5; 7 nucleotides align to TRBD2. The V segment lost 4 bases and the J segment 3 bases; nucleotides outside the gene matches: 4. CDR1 and CDR2 (germline): MNHEY, SVGAGI. This CDR3 is 14 amino acids long. CDR3 residues: CASSWGGMTDTQYF. The CDR3 coding sequence is TGTGCCAGCAGTTGGGGGGGGATGACAGATACGCAGTATTTT.

This rearrangement joins TRBV29-1 to TRBJ2-5, with TRBD2 matching over 12 bases. This CDR3 is 15 amino acids long. V was clipped by 6 bases and J by 3 bases; unmatched bases: 8. Germline V gives CDR1 SQVTM, CDR2 ANQGSEA. The CDR3 DNA reads TGCAGCGTCGGTTTTCTAGCGGGGGGGGAAGAGACCCAGTACTTC. The encoded protein is CSVGFLAGGEETQYF.

This chain joins TRBV28 and TRBJ2-7; 8 nucleotides agree with TRBD1. V was clipped by 6 bases and J by 3 bases; unmatched bases: 7. Looked up from germline, CDR1 is MDHEN and CDR2 is SYDVKM. The CDR3 runs to 14 residues. The CDR3 coding sequence is TGTGCCAGCAGGCCGGGACAGGTCTACTACGAGCAGTACTTC. As protein: CASRPGQVYYEQYF.

This clone showed up just a few times. The J gene is TRBJ1-4, the V gene TRBV19; D not resolved. The CDR3 sequence is 16 residues long. CDR1 is LNHDA and CDR2 is SQIVND in the germline V gene (reference sequence). V was pared by 5 bases and J by 0 bases, with 13 bases between. The CDR3 DNA is TGTGCCAGTAGTTCTCTTGCAACTTCAACTAATGAAAAACTGTTTTTT. Its protein is CASSSLATSTNEKLFF.

For the CDR3, the DNA is TGTGCCACCGGGGTGGCACACGCCCAGTTTGAGGAAGCTTTCTTT. Amino acids: CATGVAHAQFEEAFF. The chain combines TRBV10-3 with TRBJ1-1; D call uncertain. Germline V gene lookup returns CDR1 ENHRY and CDR2 SYGVKD. This CDR3 spans 15 amino acids. V was pared by 10 bases and J by 8 bases, with 26 bases between.

This clone was picked up a small number of times. DNA of the CDR3: TGTGCCAGCAGCCTTGGACAGGTACCTAGCAATCAGCCCCAGCATTTT. It yields the protein CASSLGQVPSNQPQHF. The rearrangement uses TRBV7-9 and TRBJ1-5; 7 bases map to TRBD1. V lost 5 bases and J lost 0; bases outside the gene matches: 7. The CDR3 runs 16 residues. Germline V gene lookup returns CDR1 SEHNR and CDR2 FQNEAQ (reference sequence). The full variable domain, rest sourced from reference TRBV7-9 and TRBJ1-5, is DTGVSQNPRHKITKRGQNVTFRCDPISEHNRLYWYRQTLGQGPEFLTYFQNEAQLEKSRLLSDRFSAERPKGSFSTLEIQRTEQGDSAMYLCASSLGQVPSNQPQHFGDGTRLSIL.

The rearrangement links TRBV9 to TRBJ2-5; 8 positions match TRBD2. The germline V gene encodes CDR1 SGDLS and CDR2 YYNGEE. The CDR3 is 15 residues long. J was trimmed by 4 bases and V by 0 bases; bases with no gene match: 5. The CDR3: CASSVEPGGGETQYF. The CDR3 region has the DNA TGTGCCAGCAGCGTAGAACCCGGGGGGGGAGAGACCCAGTACTTC.

The chain joins TRBV6-5 to TRBJ1-1; D is perhaps TRBD1 (5 bases). Germline loops: CDR1 MNHEY, CDR2 SVGAGI. V lost 0 bases, J lost 1 base, and 12 bases lay in between. The CDR3 consists of 16 residues. CDR3 sequence: CASSYSQGGSNTEAFF. In DNA form, the CDR3 reads TGTGCCAGCAGTTACTCCCAGGGAGGATCGAACACTGAAGCTTTCTTT.

J is TRBJ2-7 and V is TRBV7-2; 10 bases are shared with TRBD2. Germline-derived CDR1 and CDR2 are SGHTA and FQGNSA. The CDR3 runs 16 residues. With 1 base clipped from V and 3 bases from J, the junction kept 6 bases outside the gene matches. The CDR3 bases are TGTGCCAGCAGCTTAGAGGCAGCGGGGGGGATCTACGAGCAGTACTTC. Protein: CASSLEAAGGIYEQYF.

As DNA, the CDR3 is TGTGCCAGCAGTAATCTAGGAAACACCATATATTTT. Translated, it gives CASSNLGNTIYF. The chain uses TRBV28 and TRBJ1-3, with D uncertain. Trimming took 5 bases from V and 4 from J, leaving 6 bases between them. CDR1 and CDR2 (germline): MDHEN, SYDVKM. CDR3 length: 12 residues.

J is TRBJ2-1 and V is TRBV5-6; D is possibly TRBD2 (6 bases). The CDR3 totals 16 residues. Trimming took off 0 bases at V and 2 bases at J, with 12 bases between the two ends. Germline V gene lookup returns CDR1 SGHDT and CDR2 YYEEEE. The CDR3 loop reads CASSLEFRLAYNEQFF. The CDR3 DNA follows: TGTGCCAGCAGCTTGGAGTTCAGACTAGCCTACAATGAGCAGTTCTTC.

This chain links TRBV4-2 with TRBJ1-3, with D possibly TRBD1 on 5 matching bases. This CDR3 has 17 amino acids. Trimming removed 0 bases from V and 3 bases from J, with 15 bases in between. Germline-derived CDR1 and CDR2 are LGHNA and YNFKEQ. The CDR3 spells CASSQDISGGVGNTIYF. The CDR3 coding sequence is TGTGCCAGCAGCCAAGATATATCGGGGGGAGTTGGAAACACCATATATTTT.

The genes are TRBV30 and TRBJ2-5; 8 bases line up with TRBD2. Matching the DNA end better, TRBJ2-7 makes the J call doubtful. The length of the CDR3 is 14 residues. CDR1 is GTSNPN, CDR2 SVGIG, per germline (reference sequence). CDR3 DNA sequence: TGTGCCTGGAGGGGCCTCAGCGGGGGCCACGAGCAGTACTTC. Translated: CAWRGLSGGHEQYF.

In DNA, the CDR3 is TGTGCCAGCACCACATGGCAGGGGCCCTATGGCTACACCTTC. Amino acids: CASTTWQGPYGYTF. The chain links TRBV28 to TRBJ1-2, with TRBD1 as a possible D gene (6 bases). Germline V gives CDR1 MDHEN, CDR2 SYDVKM. V shed 7 bases and J shed 4 bases, with 16 bases lying between them. The CDR3 runs to 14 residues.

This chain links TRBV27 with TRBJ2-7; TRBD1 agrees at 9 bases. J gave up 3 bases and V 5 bases, and 8 bases lay outside the gene matches. Germline V gives CDR1 MNHEY, CDR2 SMNVEV (reference sequence). CDR3 size: 15 residues. CDR3 protein: CASSPAGTGSYEQYF. For the CDR3, the DNA is TGTGCCAGCAGTCCCGCCGGGACAGGGAGCTACGAGCAGTACTTC.

The rearrangement joins TRBV4-2 to TRBJ2-2; weak D call: TRBD2 (5 bases). With 7 bases removed from V and 6 bases from J, the gap between germline ends came to 9 bases. This CDR3 comprises 12 residues. Germline V gene lookup returns CDR1 LGHNA and CDR2 YNFKEQ. The CDR3 reads CASMGSAGELFF. CDR3 in DNA: TGTGCCAGCATGGGTAGCGCCGGGGAGCTGTTTTTT.

This clone was counted only a few times. In the same sample, other DNA sequences code for this CDR3. This sequence joins TRBV19 and TRBJ2-5; D perhaps matches TRBD1 (6 bases). The CDR3 extends over 13 amino acids. V lost 5 bases and J 3 bases, leaving 10 bases between the germline ends. Germline CDR1 LNHDA, CDR2 SQIVND (reference sequence). CDR3 protein: CASSPEGEETQYF. For the CDR3, the DNA is TGTGCCAGTAGTCCCGAGGGGGAAGAGACCCAGTACTTC. The variable domain in full, completed from reference TRBV19 and TRBJ2-5, reads DGGITQSPKYLFRKEGQNVTLSCEQNLNHDAMYWYRQDPGQGLRLIYYSQIVNDFQKGDIAEGYSVSREKKESFPLTVTSAQKNPTAFYLCASSPEGEETQYFGPGTRLLVL.